This T cell receptor (beta chain) was captured in a study of shared clonotypes between healthy human individuals. Study-level results: When naive CD4 clonotypes were compared across a few donors, around 5% were shared. As a rule, naive subsets had a larger estimated richness than memory subsets.

Authors' data handling: ImmunoSEQ junction-only sequences lacked quality scores, so their filtering differed. Libraries were prepared by immunoSEQ multiplex PCR; TCRdb keeps only in-frame clonotypes and omits some of them. The D gene and trimming were derived from the DNA, and the V and J assignments and clone size from that table. The sample lists some 1.5 million clones, roughly 95% occurring once. Germline V gives CDR1 SGHNT, CDR2 YYREEE (reference sequence). The CDR3 has 14 amino acids. The ends were cut back, 2 bases at V and 2 bases at J, with 10 bases in the middle. This clone has just one count. Its antigen is still unknown.

V gene TRBV5-4 combines with J gene TRBJ2-5, with D unresolved. Sequences were obtained from naive CD4+ T cells sorted from blood. The subset was: CD45RA+ positively selected. This TCR derives from a man aged 30 to 39 in good health. The CDR3 DNA sequence: TGTGCCAGCAGCTTTGGCCAGCGACAAGAGACCCAGTACTTC. It translates to CASSFGQRQETQYF.